The sequence of this T cell receptor beta chain was determined in a study of T cell repertoires in cytomegalovirus infection. In the study overall: Indicated by public TCR beta signatures were CMV infection and matching HLA type.

The CDR3 length is 15 residues. CDR1 SGHTA and CDR2 FQGTGA come from the germline V gene. With V trimmed by 5 bases and J by 15 bases, 16 bases remained unmatched. MiXCR, run by TCRdb on the reads, gives a single entry per CDR3 protein. The sample includes about 310,000 distinct CDR3 sequences, just under 25% of them seen just once. Findings of the study overall: HLA-C-restricted CMV clonotypes gave the most frequent clonotype in two of eight donors.

This clonotype was detected only a few times. As yet, its antigen is unknown. The sample consisted of cultured PBMCs, taken from culture after CMV antigen stimulation. The TCR comes from a human donor in good health (CMV status not recorded). Some clones in this sample may be carry-over from other donors' samples. The chain uses TRBV7-3 and TRBJ2-1; 10 nucleotides align to TRBD2. This chain's CDR3 is CASSRNGLAAQERFF. CDR3 coding DNA: TGTGCCAGCAGCCGTAACGGACTAGCGGCCCAGGAACGGTTCTTC.